The 18 T cell receptor beta chains below all came from one sample that was sequenced in a study of control samples from healthy donors and cancer patients. Assay: immunoSEQ multiplex PCR; the TCRdb copy retains only in-frame clones and omits some. Its listing shows approximately 190,000 clones. The source material was blood. Receptors originate from a woman younger than 45 in good health.

The chain employs TRBV12-3 or TRBV12-4 and TRBJ1-2; 8 positions match TRBD1. The CDR3 consists of 13 residues. The V gene end was trimmed by 6 bases and the J gene end by 5 bases; junction bases not matched to a gene: 5. The CDR3 protein is CASRAGQGYGYTF. CDR3 coding DNA: TGTGCCAGCAGAGCCGGACAGGGTTATGGCTACACCTTC.

This chain's CDR3 is CAINDAGGGAETQYF. The CDR3 DNA reads as TGTGCCATCAATGACGCGGGCGGGGGGGCGGAGACCCAGTACTTC. The V call is TRBV10-3, the J call TRBJ2-5, with TRBD2 matching over 9 bases. The germline CDR1 and CDR2 sequences are ENHRY and SYGVKD. V dropped 7 bases and J dropped 5; count of bases not matched to a gene: 11. This CDR3 is 15 amino acids long.

The V and J genes are TRBV10-2 and TRBJ2-7; D tentatively reads TRBD1 or TRBD2 (7 bases each). V lost 7 bases to trimming and J lost 6 bases, with 19 bases between them. The CDR3 totals 14 residues. Germline V CDR1 and CDR2: WSHSY, SAAADI. CDR3 sequence (DNA): TGCGCCAGCAATTACAGGCAGGGGGGGGCCGAGCAGTACTTC. It specifies CASNYRQGGAEQYF.

The V and J genes are TRBV7-9 and TRBJ2-2; D not certain. Germline CDR1 and CDR2: SEHNR and FQNEAQ (reference sequence). The CDR3 extends over 18 amino acids. Trimming shortened V by 4 bases and J by 0 bases, and 18 bases separated the two germline ends. CDR3 nucleotides: TGTGCCAGCAGCTCCAATAAAGGAACGCTCCCGAACACCGGGGAGCTGTTTTTT. Amino acids: CASSSNKGTLPNTGELFF.

CDR3 sequence (DNA): TGTGCCAGCAGCTTAAAGTTGACTAGCGGGGGCGCAGATACGCAGTATTTT. This sequence encodes CASSLKLTSGGADTQYF. The chain couples TRBV7-3 to TRBJ2-3, with 12 bases identical to TRBD2. V dropped 1 base and J dropped 4; count of bases not matched to a gene: 6. CDR3 length equals 17 residues. Germline-derived CDR1 and CDR2 are SGHTA and FQGTGA.

The CDR3 sequence is CASSLGRAGNGYTF. CDR3 coding DNA: TGTGCCAGCAGCTTAGGGAGGGCGGGGAATGGCTACACCTTC. The gene calls are TRBV7-9 and TRBJ1-2, with D hard to call. CDR1 SEHNR and CDR2 FQNEAQ come from the germline V gene (reference sequence). The CDR3 is 14 residues long. The V and J ends lost 1 base and 6 bases respectively, with 12 bases between them.

V usage is TRBV19 and J usage is TRBJ1-3; D ambiguous. V gave up 6 bases and J gave up 0 bases, with 15 bases separating them. The CDR3 is made up of 16 amino acids. From germline, CDR1 is LNHDA and CDR2 SQIVND (reference sequence). The CDR3 DNA reads TGTGCCAGTAGCATGGGTGACACGCGCTCTGGAAACACCATATATTTT. This sequence encodes CASSMGDTRSGNTIYF.

J is TRBJ2-2 and V is TRBV3-1 (or the pseudogene TRBV3-2), with D perhaps matching TRBD2 (5 bases). CDR1 and CDR2 (germline): LGHDT, YNNKEL (reference sequence). The CDR3 is 14 amino acids. V was shortened by 1 base and J by 6 bases, with 9 bases between the two germline ends. CDR3 bases: TGTGCCAGCAGCCAAGCTCGGGGATCCGGGGAGCTGTTTTTT. Protein product: CASSQARGSGELFF.

The DNA for the CDR3 is TGTGCCAGCAGCCCCACGTCGACAGGGACTGAAGCTTTCTTT. Protein: CASSPTSTGTEAFF. The chain carries TRBV7-2 and TRBJ1-1; 7 bases are a match to TRBD1. The V gene's germline CDR1 is SGHTA and CDR2 FQGNSA. The CDR3 spans 14 residues. After removal of 5 bases from V and 5 bases from J, the junction contained 8 bases not matched to a gene.

The chain recombines TRBV6-6 with TRBJ2-7; TRBD1 aligns across 9 bases. The V and J ends lost 7 bases and 4 bases, in that order; junction bases with no gene match: 5. This CDR3 spans 13 amino acids. The germline CDR1 and CDR2 sequences are MNHNY and SVGAGI (reference sequence). The CDR3 DNA sequence: TGTGCCAGCAAGGGGACAGGGTTATACGAGCAGTACTTC. Its protein is CASKGTGLYEQYF.

V and J are TRBV7-9 and TRBJ1-2; 8 positions agree with TRBD1. The J segment lost 4 bases and the V segment lost 11 bases, leaving 15 bases of the junction unmatched. This CDR3 region has 15 residues. Germline CDR1 and CDR2: SEHNR and FQNEAQ (reference sequence). The CDR3 is CAGVVGTGVSYGYTF. CDR3 nucleotide sequence: TGTGCCGGCGTCGTCGGGACAGGAGTTAGCTATGGCTACACCTTC.

The rearrangement joins TRBV5-4 to TRBJ2-3, with 14 bases matching TRBD2. V was clipped by 4 bases and J by 7 bases; unmatched bases: 5. Germline CDR1 is SGHNT and CDR2 is YYREEE (reference sequence). This CDR3 is 15 amino acids long. As DNA, the CDR3 is TGTGCCAGCAGCACTGGGACTAGCGGGGGAAATACGCAGTATTTT. The encoded protein is CASSTGTSGGNTQYF.

The J gene is TRBJ1-2, the V gene TRBV2; the D gene is possibly TRBD1 (5 bases). Germline CDR1 reads SNHLY; CDR2 reads FYNNEI. The ends were cut back, 8 bases at V and 5 bases at J, with 21 bases in the middle. CDR3 length: 15 amino acids. The CDR3 nucleotides read TGTGCCAGCTCCTACGGTGGGGCTCCGAGGTATGGCTACACCTTC. Translating it yields CASSYGGAPRYGYTF.

This chain uses TRBV5-1 with TRBJ2-2; unclear D gene. V shed 0 bases and J shed 0 bases, with 6 bases lying between them. Germline V lookup: CDR1 SGHRS, CDR2 YFSETQ. This CDR3 is built from 15 residues. The CDR3 sequence: CASSLGLANTGELFF. The CDR3 region has the DNA TGCGCCAGCAGCTTGGGGCTAGCGAACACCGGGGAGCTGTTTTTT.

The DNA for the CDR3 is TGTGCCAGCAGCTTAATGACAGAGCCAGGCCCCTTTGAAGCTTTCTTT. Protein: CASSLMTEPGPFEAFF. The rearrangement links TRBV7-2 to TRBJ1-1, with D perhaps matching TRBD1 (5 bases). Germline CDR1 reads SGHTA; CDR2 reads FQGNSA. The V end lost 2 bases, the J end lost 7 bases, and 20 bases lay between the germline ends. This CDR3 region has 16 residues.

The chain employs TRBV18 and TRBJ2-7, with D perhaps matching TRBD1 (6 bases). This CDR3 contains 13 residues. Looked up from germline, CDR1 is KGHSH and CDR2 is LQKENI. V was trimmed by 3 bases and J by 4 bases, leaving 10 bases between them. The CDR3 coding sequence is TGTGCCAGCTCACCCCAGGGACATTACGAGCAGTACTTC. Translating gives CASSPQGHYEQYF.

The CDR3 protein is CASSQGASYNSPLHF. The CDR3, as DNA: TGTGCCAGCAGCCAGGGGGCGTCCTATAATTCACCCCTCCACTTT. This chain links TRBV7-2 with TRBJ1-6; 8 nucleotides match TRBD1. With V trimmed by 5 bases and J by 1 base, 1 base remained unmatched. Germline lookup yields CDR1 SGHTA and CDR2 FQGNSA. This CDR3 has 15 amino acids.

The chain has TRBV6-5 and TRBJ2-2; D gene unclear. The CDR3 has 15 residues. Germline assignment: CDR1 MNHEY and CDR2 SVGAGI. V was pared by 0 bases and J by 5 bases, with 10 bases between. CDR3 nucleotide sequence: TGTGCCAGCAGTTACTCGGGATTGAGAACCGGGGAGCTGTTTTTT. Its translation: CASSYSGLRTGELFF.